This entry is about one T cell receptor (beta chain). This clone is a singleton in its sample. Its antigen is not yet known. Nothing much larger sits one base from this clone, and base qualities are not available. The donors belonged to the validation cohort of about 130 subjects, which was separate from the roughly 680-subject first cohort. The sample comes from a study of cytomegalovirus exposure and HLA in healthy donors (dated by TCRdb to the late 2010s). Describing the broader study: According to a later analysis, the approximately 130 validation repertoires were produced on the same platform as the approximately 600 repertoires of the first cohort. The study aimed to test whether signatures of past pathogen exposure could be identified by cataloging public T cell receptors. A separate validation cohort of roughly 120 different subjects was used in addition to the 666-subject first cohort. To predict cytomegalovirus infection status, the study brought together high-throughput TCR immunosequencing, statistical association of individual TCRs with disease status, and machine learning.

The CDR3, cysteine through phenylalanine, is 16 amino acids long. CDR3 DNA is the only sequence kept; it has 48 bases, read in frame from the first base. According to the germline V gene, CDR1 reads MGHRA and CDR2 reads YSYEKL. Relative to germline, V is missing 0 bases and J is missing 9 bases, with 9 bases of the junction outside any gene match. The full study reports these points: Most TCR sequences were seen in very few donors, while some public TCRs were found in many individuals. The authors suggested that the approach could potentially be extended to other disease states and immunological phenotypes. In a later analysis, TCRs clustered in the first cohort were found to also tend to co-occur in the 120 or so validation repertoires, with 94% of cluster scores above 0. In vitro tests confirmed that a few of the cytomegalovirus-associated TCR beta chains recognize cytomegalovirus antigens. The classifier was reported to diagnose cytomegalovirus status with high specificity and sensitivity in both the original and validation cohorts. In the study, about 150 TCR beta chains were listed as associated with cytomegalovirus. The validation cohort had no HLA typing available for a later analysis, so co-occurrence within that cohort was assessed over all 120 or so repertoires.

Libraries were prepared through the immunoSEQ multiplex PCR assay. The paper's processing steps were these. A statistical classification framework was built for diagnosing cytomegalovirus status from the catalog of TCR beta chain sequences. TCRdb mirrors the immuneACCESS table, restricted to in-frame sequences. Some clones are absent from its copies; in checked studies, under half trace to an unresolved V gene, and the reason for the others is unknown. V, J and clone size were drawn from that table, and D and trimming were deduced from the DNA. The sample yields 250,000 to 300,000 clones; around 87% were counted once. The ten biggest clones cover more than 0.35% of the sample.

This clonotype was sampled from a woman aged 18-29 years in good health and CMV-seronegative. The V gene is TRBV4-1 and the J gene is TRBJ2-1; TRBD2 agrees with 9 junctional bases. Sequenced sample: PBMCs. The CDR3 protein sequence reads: CASSQERGLAGVEQFF. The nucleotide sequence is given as TGCGCCAGCAGCCAAGAGCGGGGACTAGCAGGCGTTGAGCAGTTCTTC.